The 20 T cell receptor beta chains given below trace back to one sample, sequenced in a study of blood T cell repertoires in COVID-19. Here immunoSEQ multiplex PCR was the method, and the copy in TCRdb shows in-frame clones only, minus some. The sample includes 120,000 or so clones, around three quarters of them seen just once. The material sequenced was peripheral blood. The receptors shown here come from a man aged 60-69 years with active or convalescent COVID-19.

V is TRBV5-4 and J is TRBJ2-7; 8 bases are a match to TRBD1. Germline values: CDR1 SGHNT, CDR2 YYREEE (reference sequence). CDR3 size: 15 residues. The J segment lost 6 bases and the V segment lost 3 bases, leaving 11 bases of the junction unmatched. Here the CDR3 DNA reads TGTGCCAGCAGCTACCGACAGGGGAAAGTCGGCGAGCAGTACTTC. The encoded protein is CASSYRQGKVGEQYF.

The CDR3 sequence: CASSQDSGGRLESAQTQYF. CDR3 DNA: TGCGCCAGCAGCCAAGATTCGGGGGGTCGACTAGAGTCTGCTCAGACCCAGTACTTC. J is TRBJ2-5 and V is TRBV4-1; 7 bases map to TRBD2. There are 19 residues in the CDR3. The V gene end was trimmed by 0 bases and the J gene end by 6 bases; junction bases not matched to a gene: 19. The germline V gene has CDR1 MGHRA and CDR2 YSYEKL.

The chain carries TRBV5-4 and TRBJ2-1, with TRBD2 matching 7 bases. The CDR3 has 14 amino acids. The germline gives CDR1 SGHNT, CDR2 YYREEE (reference sequence). With V trimmed by 3 bases and J by 4 bases, 4 bases remained unmatched. The CDR3 DNA is TGTGCCAGCAGCTCGGCTAGCGGTTACAATGAGCAGTTCTTC. Translated, it gives CASSSASGYNEQFF.

The V call is TRBV7-2, the J call TRBJ1-2; the match to TRBD1 covers 9 bases. Trimming at V came to 5 bases and at J to 7 bases, leaving 11 bases not matched to a gene. Germline CDR1 and CDR2: SGHTA and FQGNSA. The CDR3 loop spans 15 amino acids. CDR3 bases: TGTGCCAGCAGCACCCGACAGGGGGACAGGGTTGGCTACACCTTC. Protein sequence: CASSTRQGDRVGYTF.

This chain links TRBV2 with TRBJ2-3; TRBD2 matches at 7 bases. Germline lookup yields CDR1 SNHLY and CDR2 FYNNEI. The CDR3 runs 16 residues. With V trimmed by 4 bases and J by 2 bases, 9 bases remained unmatched. CDR3 in amino acids: CASSGARGRATDTQYF. The CDR3 DNA follows: TGTGCCAGCAGTGGTGCTAGAGGGAGGGCCACAGATACGCAGTATTTT. Variable domain in full (rest from reference TRBV2 and TRBJ2-3): EPEVTQTPSHQVTQMGQEVILRCVPISNHLYFYWYRQILGQKVEFLVSFYNNEISEKSEIFDDQFSVERPDGSNFTLKIRSTKLEDSAMYFCASSGARGRATDTQYFGPGTRLTVL.

The rearrangement links TRBV3-1 (or the pseudogene TRBV3-2) to TRBJ2-1; a possible D gene is TRBD1 (5 bases). Germline CDR1 is LGHDT and CDR2 is YNNKEL (reference sequence). The V gene lost 0 bases and the J gene lost 4 bases, with 16 bases spanning the gap. This CDR3 is 17 amino acids long. The CDR3 spells CASSQDRLAGLYNEQFF. CDR3 sequence (DNA): TGTGCCAGCAGCCAAGATCGATTGGCAGGGTTGTACAATGAGCAGTTCTTC.

The chain links TRBV2 to TRBJ1-1; D gene ambiguous. The CDR3 is 13 residues long. Trimming took 5 bases from V and 0 from J, leaving 7 bases between them. Germline V gene sequence: CDR1 SNHLY, CDR2 FYNNEI. CDR3 loop: CASSPLLNTEAFF. Here the CDR3 DNA reads TGTGCCAGCAGTCCCCTATTGAACACTGAAGCTTTCTTT.

This chain uses TRBV5-1 with TRBJ2-1; D is possibly TRBD2 (5 bases). The CDR3 is 14 amino acids. Germline CDR1 is SGHRS and CDR2 is YFSETQ. V was trimmed by 2 bases and J by 8 bases, leaving 14 bases between them. CDR3 nucleotides: TGCGCCAGCAGCTTTGGGAGCGGAAGCGATGAGCAGTTCTTC. Encoded protein: CASSFGSGSDEQFF.

J is TRBJ2-7 and V is TRBV29-1, with 9 bases matching TRBD1. The CDR3 length is 14 residues. With 2 bases clipped from V and 3 bases from J, the junction kept 5 bases outside the gene matches. The germline gives CDR1 SQVTM, CDR2 ANQGSEA. CDR3 nucleotides: TGCAGCGTTGAATTGAGGGACAGGGACTACGAGCAGTACTTC. Protein: CSVELRDRDYEQYF.

This chain uses TRBV27 with TRBJ2-7, with a tentative D call TRBD2 (5 bases). Germline CDR1 reads MNHEY; CDR2 reads SMNVEV (reference sequence). CDR3 size: 15 residues. The V and J ends lost 8 bases and 5 bases respectively, with 22 bases between them. The chain's CDR3 is CASGPAVGLPNEQYF. For the CDR3, the DNA is TGTGCCAGCGGACCCGCCGTCGGACTCCCCAACGAGCAGTACTTC.

The chain links TRBV24-1 to TRBJ2-7, with TRBD1 matching over 10 bases. From germline, CDR1 is KGHDR and CDR2 SFDVKD. The CDR3 runs 15 residues. V trimming: 3 bases; J trimming: 7 bases; junction bases outside the gene matches: 8. The CDR3 coding sequence is TGTGCCACCAGTGATCCGGGACAGGGGTCAGGAGAGCAGTACTTC. As protein: CATSDPGQGSGEQYF.

The J gene is TRBJ1-1, the V gene TRBV28; D is perhaps TRBD1 (6 bases). Germline CDR1 MDHEN, CDR2 SYDVKM. V was shortened by 6 bases and J by 9 bases, with 17 bases between the two germline ends. The CDR3 consists of 13 residues. This chain's CDR3 is CASSGRDNDKAFF. CDR3 DNA sequence: TGTGCCAGCAGCGGCAGGGACAACGATAAAGCTTTCTTT.

This clone appeared a single time. J is TRBJ1-2 and V is TRBV6-5, with D perhaps TRBD1 (6 bases). V lost 2 bases and J lost 6, with 16 bases in between. Germline V lookup: CDR1 MNHEY, CDR2 SVGAGI. This CDR3 spans 15 amino acids. For the CDR3, the DNA is TGTGCCAGCAGTTACACCCCCGGGGGGCGGGATGGCTACACCTTC. Amino acid sequence: CASSYTPGGRDGYTF.

The chain employs TRBV6-1 and TRBJ2-1; 7 bases map to TRBD2. V dropped 3 bases and J dropped 9; count of bases not matched to a gene: 14. Germline V gene sequence: CDR1 MNHNS, CDR2 SASEGT. The length of the CDR3 is 16 residues. The CDR3 DNA is TGTGCCAGCAGTGACGTCTTTAGCGGGTACCTTGCTGAGCAGTTCTTC. It specifies CASSDVFSGYLAEQFF.

The J gene is TRBJ1-6, the V gene TRBV27, with TRBD1 as a possible D gene (5 bases). The V end lost 4 bases, the J end lost 7 bases, and 26 bases lay between the germline ends. The CDR3 spans 19 residues. Germline V gene data show CDR1 as MNHEY and CDR2 as SMNVEV (reference sequence). DNA for the CDR3: TGTGCCAGCAGTTCCCACAAGTCGCGGCAGGGCCCTATGAATTCACCCCTCCACTTT. This sequence encodes CASSSHKSRQGPMNSPLHF.

The rearrangement joins TRBV29-1 to TRBJ2-1; no reliable D call. This CDR3 is built from 15 residues. V was clipped by 4 bases and J by 6 bases, with 19 bases between them. CDR1 SQVTM and CDR2 ANQGSEA come from the germline V gene. CDR3: CSVVLGPLLGNEQFF. The CDR3 nucleotides are TGCAGCGTTGTTCTAGGTCCTTTATTAGGCAATGAGCAGTTCTTC.

V is TRBV7-3 and J is TRBJ2-1; 7 nucleotides agree with TRBD2. The CDR3 spans 18 residues. The germline CDR1 and CDR2 sequences are SGHTA and FQGTGA. Trimming took 5 bases from V and 6 from J; bases not matched to a gene: 19. In DNA, the CDR3 is TGTGCCAGCAGCGCGCCGGGACTACTCTCCTCCTCGGCCAATGAGCAGTTCTTC. This gives the protein CASSAPGLLSSSANEQFF.

This clone was picked up one time. V is TRBV10-3 and J is TRBJ1-4; D not resolved. V was pared by 2 bases and J by 0 bases, with 10 bases between. The CDR3 covers 16 residues. Germline CDR1 reads ENHRY; CDR2 reads SYGVKD. The CDR3 here is CAISEPAGTTNEKLFF. CDR3 sequence (DNA): TGTGCCATCAGTGAGCCCGCCGGGACAACTAATGAAAAACTGTTTTTT.

The chain employs TRBV6-6 and TRBJ2-1, with D uncertain. Germline V lookup: CDR1 MNHNY, CDR2 SVGAGI (reference sequence). The V and J ends lost 6 bases and 5 bases respectively, with 8 bases between them. The CDR3 has 12 residues. CDR3 sequence: CASSQINNEQFF. The CDR3 DNA is TGTGCCAGCAGCCAAATCAACAATGAGCAGTTCTTC.

CDR3 sequence: CASSSTVNQPQHF. The CDR3 DNA reads TGTGCCAGCAGCTCGACAGTTAATCAGCCCCAGCATTTT. The V gene is TRBV7-3, the J gene TRBJ1-5; D might be TRBD1 (5 bases). Trimming stripped 4 bases from V and 4 bases from J, with 8 bases between. Germline CDR1 SGHTA, CDR2 FQGTGA. The CDR3 spans 13 residues. Full variable domain (remainder filled in from reference TRBV7-3 and TRBJ1-5): GAGVSQTPSNKVTEKGKYVELRCDPISGHTALYWYRQSLGQGPEFLIYFQGTGAADDSGLPNDRFFAVRPEGSVSTLKIQRTERGDSAVYLCASSSTVNQPQHFGDGTRLSIL.